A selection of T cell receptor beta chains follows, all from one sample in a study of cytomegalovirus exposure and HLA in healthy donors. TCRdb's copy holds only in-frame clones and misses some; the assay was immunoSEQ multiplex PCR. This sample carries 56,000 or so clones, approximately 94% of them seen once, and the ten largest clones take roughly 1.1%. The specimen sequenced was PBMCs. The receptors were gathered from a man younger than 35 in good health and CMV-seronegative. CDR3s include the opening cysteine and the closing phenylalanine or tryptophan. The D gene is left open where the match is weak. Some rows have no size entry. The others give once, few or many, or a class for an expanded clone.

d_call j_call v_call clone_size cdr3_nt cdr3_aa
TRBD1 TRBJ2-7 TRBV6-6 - TGTGCCAGCAGTCTGGACAGGGGGCGCGCCGAGCAGTACTTC CASSLDRGRAEQYF
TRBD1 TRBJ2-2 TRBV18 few TGTGCCAGCTCACCGACAGGGGTCGGTACCGGGGAGCTGTTTTTT CASSPTGVGTGELFF
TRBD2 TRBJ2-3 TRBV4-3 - TGCGCCAGCAGCCAAGGGCTAGCGGGAGTTGAAAATACGCAGTATTTT CASSQGLAGVENTQYF
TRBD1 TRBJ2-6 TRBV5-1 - TGCGCCAGCAGCTTGTTCGGACAGGGGGTTATCTCTGGGGCCAACGTCCTGACTTTC CASSLFGQGVISGANVLTF
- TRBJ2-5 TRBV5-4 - TGTGCCAGCAGCTTGGCCACGACAGAAGAGACCCAGTACTTC CASSLATTEETQYF
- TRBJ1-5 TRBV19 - TGTGCCAGTAGTATATGGATATCCAGCGATCAGCCCCAGCATTTT CASSIWISSDQPQHF
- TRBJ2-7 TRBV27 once TGTGCCAGTCGGGGGAGTGGCGCCTACGAGCAGTACTTC CASRGSGAYEQYF
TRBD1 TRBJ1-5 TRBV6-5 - TGTGCCAGCAGTGCAGACAGGGGTAGCAATCAGCCCCAGCATTTT CASSADRGSNQPQHF
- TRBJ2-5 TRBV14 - TGTGCCAGCAGCCAACTTCCCTCGGCGGGGGCCGGGGAGACCCAGTACTTC CASSQLPSAGAGETQYF
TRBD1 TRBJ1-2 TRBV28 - TGTGCCAGCACTTCGGGGACAGGGGGAATCTATGGCTACACCTTC CASTSGTGGIYGYTF
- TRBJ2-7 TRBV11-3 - TGTGCCAGCAGCTTCTCACCCGCGTCCGAGCAGTACTTC CASSFSPASEQYF
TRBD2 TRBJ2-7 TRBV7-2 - TGTGCCAGCAGCTTAGCTAGCGGGAGGGCTGTAAACGAGCAGTACTTC CASSLASGRAVNEQYF
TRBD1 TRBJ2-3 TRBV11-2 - TGTGCCAGCCGATCCCAGGGGGGCACAGATACGCAGTATTTT CASRSQGGTDTQYF
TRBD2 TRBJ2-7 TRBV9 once TGTGCCAGCAGCTTAGCGGGAGGTGAGGGCGAGCAGTACTTC CASSLAGGEGEQYF
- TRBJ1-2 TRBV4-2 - TGTGCCAGCAGCCAAGACACAGATCGGGGCTACACCTTC CASSQDTDRGYTF
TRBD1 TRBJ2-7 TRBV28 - TGTGCCAGCAGTCCCTCAGGGGGAAACGGCTACGAGCAGTACTTC CASSPSGGNGYEQYF
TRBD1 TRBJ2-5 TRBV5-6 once TGTGCCAGCAGCGTGACAGGGGCTTACCAAGAGACCCAGTACTTC CASSVTGAYQETQYF
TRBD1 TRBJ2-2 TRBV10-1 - TGCGCCAGCAGTGGGGGCTGGACAGGGAAAAACACCGGGGAGCTGTTTTTT CASSGGWTGKNTGELFF
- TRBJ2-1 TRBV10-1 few TGCGCCAGCAGTAGCACGACCTACAATGAGCAGTTCTTC CASSSTTYNEQFF
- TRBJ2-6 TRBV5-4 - TGTGCCAGCAGCTTGGCCGCCAGGGGTGGGGCCAACGTCCTGACTTTC CASSLAARGGANVLTF